Below are 30 T cell receptor beta chains sequenced from a single sample in a study of OX40 agonist ivuxolimab in advanced cancers. The protocol was immunoSEQ multiplex PCR, while the TCRdb copy is restricted to in-frame clones and leaves out a portion. This table has under 15,000 clones, about 75% appearing once. The input for sequencing was CD4+ or CD8+ T cells sorted from blood, taken in a trial of the OX40 agonist ivuxolimab. The receptors originated from an adult with an advanced solid tumor such as melanoma, head and neck, liver or kidney cancer.

The genes are TRBV29-1 and TRBJ1-2; D ambiguous. The germline V and J ends were trimmed by 4 bases and 3 bases, with 9 bases remaining between them. Germline-derived CDR1 and CDR2 are SQVTM and ANQGSEA. The CDR3 is 12 residues long. The CDR3 spells CSVVGDYYGYTF. In nucleotides, the CDR3 is TGCAGCGTTGTCGGGGATTACTATGGCTACACCTTC.

This chain links TRBV7-8 with TRBJ2-1; D uncertain. Germline CDR1 reads SGHVS; CDR2 reads FQNEAQ. The V and J ends lost 5 bases and 0 bases respectively, with 14 bases between them. CDR3 length equals 16 residues. The CDR3: CASSPWTDSSYNEQFF. CDR3 in DNA: TGTGCCAGCAGCCCGTGGACGGATAGCTCCTACAATGAGCAGTTCTTC.

The chain is built from TRBV4-3 and TRBJ2-1, with 8 bases identical to TRBD2. Germline lookup yields CDR1 LGHNA and CDR2 YSLEER. Trimming removed 0 bases from V and 2 bases from J; junction bases left unmatched: 6. The length of the CDR3 is 17 residues. The CDR3 sequence is CASSQDGSGVTYNEQFF. The CDR3 bases are TGCGCCAGCAGCCAAGATGGTAGCGGGGTTACCTACAATGAGCAGTTCTTC.

This chain connects TRBV6-9 to TRBJ1-2; 7 bases map to TRBD1. The CDR3 loop spans 16 amino acids. Germline-derived CDR1 and CDR2 are MNHGY and SVAAGI. J lost 6 bases, V lost 4 bases, and 14 bases had no gene match. CDR3 sequence: CASSLYPGDRTNGYTF. As DNA, the CDR3 is TGTGCCAGCAGTTTATACCCCGGGGACAGAACTAATGGCTACACCTTC.

The DNA of the CDR3 is TGTGCCAGCAGCCATAGCCTAACAGGGGGTAGGACTGAAGCTTTCTTT. Amino acids: CASSHSLTGGRTEAFF. J is TRBJ1-1 and V is TRBV7-9; 8 bases align to TRBD1. The CDR3 runs to 16 residues. Germline trimming cut 5 bases from V and 5 bases from J; bases unmatched to any gene: 13. Germline V lookup: CDR1 SEHNR, CDR2 FQNEAQ (reference sequence).

This clone is classed as medium-sized (0.01 to 0.1%). V gene TRBV6-1 combines with J gene TRBJ2-5; 7 nucleotides line up with TRBD2. The CDR3 consists of 16 residues. Unmatched junction bases numbered 9, after V lost 0 bases and J lost 5 bases. Germline V gene lookup returns CDR1 MNHNS and CDR2 SASEGT. The CDR3 DNA sequence: TGTGCCAGCAGTGAAGCATCCGCGGGAGTATCCGAGACCCAGTACTTC. As protein: CASSEASAGVSETQYF.

The rearrangement joins TRBV5-5 to TRBJ2-1; 14 bases are a match to TRBD2. The germline V gene has CDR1 SGHKS and CDR2 YYEKEE (reference sequence). Germline trimming cut 3 bases from V and 4 bases from J; bases unmatched to any gene: 3. The CDR3 extends over 16 amino acids. The CDR3 loop is CASSYGLAGGYNEQFF. The CDR3 DNA sequence: TGTGCCAGCAGCTACGGACTAGCGGGAGGTTACAATGAGCAGTTCTTC.

The rearrangement joins TRBV11-2 to TRBJ2-4, with no clear D. The V gene lost 3 bases and the J gene lost 2 bases, with 8 bases spanning the gap. CDR1 is SGHAT and CDR2 is FQNNGV in the germline V gene. The CDR3 sequence is 14 residues long. CDR3 residues: CASSFFLSKNIQYF. CDR3 nucleotide sequence: TGTGCCAGCAGCTTTTTTCTGTCCAAAAACATTCAGTACTTC. Full variable domain (outside the CDR3, taken from reference TRBV11-2 and TRBJ2-4): EAGVAQSPRYKIIEKRQSVAFWCNPISGHATLYWYQQILGQGPKLLIQFQNNGVVDDSQLPKDRFSAERLKGVDSTLKIQPAKLEDSAVYLCASSFFLSKNIQYFGAGTRLSVL.

V and J are TRBV2 and TRBJ1-1; D not resolved. There are 14 residues in the CDR3. Germline CDR1 reads SNHLY; CDR2 reads FYNNEI. The ends were cut back, 0 bases at V and 3 bases at J, with 8 bases in the middle. The CDR3 here is CASSEAGHYTEAFF. The CDR3 DNA follows: TGTGCCAGCAGTGAAGCGGGCCATTACACTGAAGCTTTCTTT. The complete variable domain, with remaining parts taken from reference TRBV2 and TRBJ1-1, reads EPEVTQTPSHQVTQMGQEVILRCVPISNHLYFYWYRQILGQKVEFLVSFYNNEISEKSEIFDDQFSVERPDGSNFTLKIRSTKLEDSAMYFCASSEAGHYTEAFFGQGTRLTVV.

The chain recombines TRBV2 with TRBJ1-2; 8 nucleotides agree with TRBD1. Unmatched junction bases numbered 4, after V lost 9 bases and J lost 4 bases. In germline, CDR1 is SNHLY, CDR2 FYNNEI. This CDR3 is 12 amino acids long. The CDR3 DNA sequence: TGTGCCAGTACAGGGGGGCTCTATGGCTACACCTTC. Its translation is CASTGGLYGYTF.

By proportion, this clone is medium-sized. The rearrangement joins TRBV11-3 to TRBJ1-1, with unresolved D. V lost 1 base, J lost 0 bases, and 3 bases lay in between. CDR3 length equals 13 residues. Germline-derived CDR1 and CDR2 are SGHNT and YENEEA. The CDR3 spells CASSLGVNTEAFF. For the CDR3, the DNA is TGTGCCAGCAGCTTAGGAGTGAACACTGAAGCTTTCTTT.

The V gene is TRBV4-3, the J gene TRBJ1-1; 8 bases line up with TRBD1. Trimming cost V 1 base and J 5 bases; bases outside gene matches: 6. Germline CDR1 reads LGHNA; CDR2 reads YSLEER. The CDR3 is 15 amino acids. Here the CDR3 reads CASSQGGQGGTEAFF. The CDR3, as DNA: TGCGCCAGCAGCCAAGGAGGACAGGGCGGAACTGAAGCTTTCTTT.

This chain joins TRBV7-9 and TRBJ2-7, with TRBD2 matching over 11 bases. After removal of 5 bases from V and 7 bases from J, the junction contained 10 bases not matched to a gene. The length of the CDR3 is 15 residues. The germline gives CDR1 SEHNR, CDR2 FQNEAQ (reference sequence). This CDR3 reads CASSPYSGRASEQYF. CDR3 coding DNA: TGTGCCAGCAGCCCATATAGCGGGAGGGCCAGTGAGCAGTACTTC.

This clone is medium-sized within its sample. V and J are TRBV2 and TRBJ2-5; 9 positions match TRBD2. V lost 4 bases to trimming and J lost 0 bases; unmatched junction nucleotides: 0. Germline V gives CDR1 SNHLY, CDR2 FYNNEI. This CDR3 is built from 14 residues. The CDR3 DNA reads as TGTGCCAGCAGTGGACTAGCGGACCAAGAGACCCAGTACTTC. Translation gives CASSGLADQETQYF.

V gene TRBV2 combines with J gene TRBJ2-1, with 10 bases lining up with TRBD2. The CDR3 has 17 residues. Germline V gives CDR1 SNHLY, CDR2 FYNNEI. J lost 2 bases, V lost 4 bases, and 8 bases had no gene match. Here the CDR3 DNA reads TGTGCCAGCAGTGTAGGACTAGCGGCCGCAACCTACAATGAGCAGTTCTTC. The encoded protein is CASSVGLAAATYNEQFF.

Only one count was recorded for this clone. V gene TRBV9 combines with J gene TRBJ1-1; D is undetermined. The CDR3 has 15 amino acids. Germline assignment: CDR1 SGDLS and CDR2 YYNGEE. V lost 0 bases and J lost 6, with 15 bases in between. The CDR3 region has the DNA TGTGCCAGCAGCGTAGCGGCCTCTGAGGTTTCTGAAGCTTTCTTT. It codes for CASSVAASEVSEAFF.

This clone was seen more than once but under ten times. The genes are TRBV9 and TRBJ1-4; 8 bases are a match to TRBD1. Germline CDR1 and CDR2: SGDLS and YYNGEE. J was trimmed by 4 bases and V by 3 bases; bases with no gene match: 5. The CDR3 extends over 15 amino acids. CDR3 protein: CASSGGQGINEKLFF. CDR3 nucleotides: TGTGCCAGCAGCGGAGGACAGGGTATTAATGAAAAACTGTTTTTT.

This clone has more than one count but fewer than ten. At one end the junction does not follow the germline gene, possibly because of a read error. The chain is built from TRBV7-7 and TRBJ2-1; D unresolved. Germline CDR1 SSHAT, CDR2 FNYEAQ (reference sequence). The CDR3 has 13 amino acids. The CDR3 loop is CASSSRAGNEQFF. CDR3 nucleotides: TGTGCTAGCAGCTCACGAGCCGGGAATGAGCAGTTCTTC.

The V gene is TRBV29-1, the J gene TRBJ2-7; 11 bases agree with TRBD2. V shed 7 bases and J 0 bases; nucleotides not matched to a gene: 2. This CDR3 has 13 residues. CDR1 and CDR2 (germline): SQVTM, ANQGSEA. CDR3 nucleotide sequence: TGCAGCGGCACTAGCGGGAGCTCCTACGAGCAGTACTTC. It translates to CSGTSGSSYEQYF.

The rearrangement links TRBV29-1 to TRBJ1-2, with a tentative D call TRBD1 (6 bases). The CDR3 consists of 15 residues. V lost 5 bases and J 3 bases, leaving 19 bases between the germline ends. The germline gives CDR1 SQVTM, CDR2 ANQGSEA. CDR3 in amino acids: CSVHSSLGQYYGYTF. CDR3 nucleotide sequence: TGCAGCGTTCACTCGAGCCTTGGACAGTACTATGGCTACACCTTC.

By its share, this clone is medium-sized. The chain recombines TRBV6-5 with TRBJ2-5; TRBD1 matches at 7 bases. This CDR3 spans 14 amino acids. The germline gives CDR1 MNHEY, CDR2 SVGAGI. Losses at the gene ends were 4 bases for V and 2 bases for J; bases not matched to a gene: 4. The CDR3 loop is CASSWDRTQETQYF. In nucleotides, the CDR3 is TGTGCCAGCAGTTGGGACAGAACTCAAGAGACCCAGTACTTC.

CDR3 loop: CASRWWDSDEQFF. Written as DNA, the CDR3 is TGTGCCAGCAGGTGGTGGGACTCCGATGAGCAGTTCTTC. The genes are TRBV28 and TRBJ2-1, with TRBD2 as a possible D gene (6 bases). This CDR3 has 13 residues. The germline gives CDR1 MDHEN, CDR2 SYDVKM. V dropped 6 bases and J dropped 8 bases, with 14 bases sitting between them.

J is TRBJ2-3 and V is TRBV6-1; perhaps TRBD2 as D (5 bases). V lost 6 bases and J 0 bases, leaving 13 bases between the germline ends. CDR1 and CDR2 (germline): MNHNS, SASEGT. The CDR3 is 15 amino acids. This chain's CDR3 is CASRGRETSTDTQYF. The DNA of the CDR3 is TGTGCCAGCAGGGGGAGAGAGACTAGCACAGATACGCAGTATTTT.

V gene TRBV6-1 combines with J gene TRBJ1-2; the D is unclear. The CDR3 is 15 amino acids. Trimming removed 0 bases from V and 4 bases from J, with 12 bases in between. Per germline, CDR1 MNHNS and CDR2 SASEGT. This CDR3 is CASSEAREESYGYTF. DNA for the CDR3: TGTGCCAGCAGTGAAGCGCGGGAAGAAAGCTATGGCTACACCTTC.

J is TRBJ1-1 and V is TRBV4-1; D ambiguous. Trimming shortened V by 1 base and J by 5 bases, and 20 bases separated the two germline ends. CDR1 MGHRA and CDR2 YSYEKL come from the germline V gene. The CDR3 is 17 residues long. CDR3 loop: CASSQVFPGIRATEAFF. The CDR3 region has the DNA TGCGCCAGCAGCCAAGTTTTTCCGGGGATTAGAGCGACTGAAGCTTTCTTT.

Comments on this clone: Sequence at one end of the junction differs from germline and may be a read error. The rearrangement uses TRBV7-2 and TRBJ2-1; 10 bases are a match to TRBD2. This CDR3 spans 15 amino acids. Germline V gene lookup returns CDR1 SGHTA and CDR2 FQGNSA. This CDR3 is CASSIAGGPYNEQFF. CDR3 bases: TGTGCCAGCAGCATAGCGGGAGGACCATACAATGAGCAGTTCTTC.

This clone is categorized as medium-sized (0.01 to 0.1%). The chain is built from TRBV27 and TRBJ2-2; D unclear. V was shortened by 2 bases and J by 4 bases, with 8 bases between the two germline ends. Germline V gene sequence: CDR1 MNHEY, CDR2 SMNVEV (reference sequence). The CDR3 contains 14 residues. The DNA for the CDR3 is TGTGCCAGCAGTTTAAACGAGGTCACCGGGGAGCTGTTTTTT. Amino acid sequence: CASSLNEVTGELFF.

A single count supports this clone. The chain carries TRBV27 and TRBJ2-5; D is possibly TRBD1 or TRBD2 (5 bases each). Germline CDR1 and CDR2: MNHEY and SMNVEV (reference sequence). CDR3 length: 14 amino acids. The ends were cut back, 1 base at V and 3 bases at J, with 9 bases in the middle. DNA of the CDR3: TGTGCCAGCAGTTTATATTGGGGGAAAGAGACCCAGTACTTC. It is translated as CASSLYWGKETQYF.

V and J are TRBV11-3 and TRBJ2-1, with 8 bases aligning to TRBD2. V trimming: 0 bases; J trimming: 5 bases; junction bases outside the gene matches: 6. Germline CDR1 is SGHNT and CDR2 is YENEEA. The CDR3 length is 16 residues. CDR3 sequence (DNA): TGTGCCAGCAGCTTAGACGACGGGAGGGCCGACAATGAGCAGTTCTTC. Translating it yields CASSLDDGRADNEQFF.

The CDR3 here is CASSQGYNEQFF. Written as DNA, the CDR3 is TGCGCCAGCAGCCAAGGATACAATGAGCAGTTCTTC. J is TRBJ2-1 and V is TRBV4-1, with no clear D. The germline V gene encodes CDR1 MGHRA and CDR2 YSYEKL. This CDR3 has 12 residues. V lost 1 base and J 4 bases, leaving 2 bases between the germline ends.